This TCR beta chain was sequenced during a study of cytomegalovirus exposure and HLA in healthy donors. About the research overall: Earlier work reported approximately 100 million unique TCR beta sequences from 170 million or so T cells. Points from the study as a whole: The likely origin of a cluster of highly shared sequence variants was a sequencing artifact. Exclusion applied to some V segments, including TRBV6-2 and TRBV6-3, as they were indistinguishable.

Comments on this clone: Its antigen is still unknown.

The primer mix had 60 Vbeta and 13 Jbeta primers. Data came from immunoSEQ multiplex PCR; TCRdb stores just in-frame clones and leaves some out. The sample has 170,000 or so clones, about 73% seen once. CDR3 length equals 16 residues. V gave up 4 bases and J gave up 1 base, with 14 bases separating them. Per the germline V gene, CDR1 is SGHAT and CDR2 is FQDESV (reference sequence). Input material: PBMCs. This clonotype originated in a woman between 45 and 65 years old in good health and CMV-seropositive. The chain couples TRBV11-1 to TRBJ2-1; weak D call: TRBD2 (5 bases). DNA of the CDR3: TGTGCCAGCAGCTCCTCAGGAGCGGTTTCCTACAATGAGCAGTTCTTC. Translating it yields CASSSSGAVSYNEQFF. Looking up the rest from reference TRBV11-1 and TRBJ2-1 gives the full variable domain: EAEVAQSPRYKITEKSQAVAFWCDPISGHATLYWYRQILGQGPELLVQFQDESVVDDSQLPKDRFSAERLKGVDSTLKIQPAELGDSAMYLCASSSSGAVSYNEQFFGPGTRLTVL.